Sequencing of this T cell receptor (beta chain) was carried out in a study of blood T cells in healthy people across ages. V lost 5 bases and J lost 3; bases outside the gene matches: 21. Germline-derived CDR1 and CDR2 are MDHEN and SYDVKM. This CDR3 has 20 residues. This clonotype was counted between two and nine times. A second PCR, run for roughly 6 to 11 cycles, used a sample-barcoded 5' primer plus a J-beta primer mix. TCRdb used MiXCR to reprocess the 5' RACE reads, holding one entry per CDR3 protein. Among approximately 730,000 distinct CDR3 sequences listed, more than 40% were seen once. Ranging in age from about 6 to 100, the donors were healthy Caucasian individuals from Russia. Per-sample PBMC isolation yielded at least 6.5 million cells.

This chain links TRBV28 with TRBJ2-3, with 9 bases fitting TRBD2. The receptor was isolated from a woman in her sixties in good health. Sequencing input: blood. For the CDR3, the DNA is TGTGCCAGCAGTGACGTAGCGGGGGCGGATATAGCGGGAGTTACAGATACGCAGTATTTT. Translating gives CASSDVAGADIAGVTDTQYF.